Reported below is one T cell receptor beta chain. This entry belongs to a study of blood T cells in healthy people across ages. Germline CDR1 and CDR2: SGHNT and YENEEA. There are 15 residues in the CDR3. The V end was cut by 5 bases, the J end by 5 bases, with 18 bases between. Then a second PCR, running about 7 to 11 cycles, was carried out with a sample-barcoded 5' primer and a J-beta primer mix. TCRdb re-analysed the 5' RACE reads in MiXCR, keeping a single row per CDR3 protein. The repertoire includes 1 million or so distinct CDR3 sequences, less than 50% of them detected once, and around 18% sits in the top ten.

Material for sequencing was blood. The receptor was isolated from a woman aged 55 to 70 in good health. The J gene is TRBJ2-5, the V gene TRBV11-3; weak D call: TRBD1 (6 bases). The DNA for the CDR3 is TGTGCCAGCAGCATGAGAATTTGGGGGCAGGAGACCCAGTACTTC. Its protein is CASSMRIWGQETQYF.